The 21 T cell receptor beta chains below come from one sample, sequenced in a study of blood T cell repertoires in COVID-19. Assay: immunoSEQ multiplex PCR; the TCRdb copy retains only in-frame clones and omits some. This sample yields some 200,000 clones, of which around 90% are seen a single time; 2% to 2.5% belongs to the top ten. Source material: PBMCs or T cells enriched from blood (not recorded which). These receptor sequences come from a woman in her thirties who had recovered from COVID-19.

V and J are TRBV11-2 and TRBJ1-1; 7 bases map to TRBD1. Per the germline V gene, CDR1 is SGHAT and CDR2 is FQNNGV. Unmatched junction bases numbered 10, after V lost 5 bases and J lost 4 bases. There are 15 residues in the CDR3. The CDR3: CASSVTPGGSTEAFF. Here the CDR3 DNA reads TGTGCCAGCAGCGTTACCCCAGGGGGAAGCACTGAAGCTTTCTTT.

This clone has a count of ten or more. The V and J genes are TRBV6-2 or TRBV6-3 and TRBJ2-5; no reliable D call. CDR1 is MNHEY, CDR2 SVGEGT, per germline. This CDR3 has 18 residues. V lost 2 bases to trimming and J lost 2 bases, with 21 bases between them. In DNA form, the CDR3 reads TGTGCCAGCAGTTACACCTCAATCTTGTTGACTCGACAAGAGACCCAGTACTTC. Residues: CASSYTSILLTRQETQYF.

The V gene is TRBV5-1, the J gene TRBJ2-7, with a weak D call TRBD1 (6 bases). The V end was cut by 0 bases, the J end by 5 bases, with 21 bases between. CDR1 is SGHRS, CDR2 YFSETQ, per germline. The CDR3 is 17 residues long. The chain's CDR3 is CASSLGEAGTRWDEQYF. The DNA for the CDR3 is TGCGCCAGCAGCTTGGGGGAAGCCGGGACACGCTGGGACGAGCAGTACTTC. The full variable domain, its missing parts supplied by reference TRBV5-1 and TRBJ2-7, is KAGVTQTPRYLIKTRGQQVTLSCSPISGHRSVSWYQQTPGQGLQFLFEYFSETQRNKGNFPGRFSGRQFSNSRSEMNVSTLELGDSALYLCASSLGEAGTRWDEQYFGPGTRLTVT.

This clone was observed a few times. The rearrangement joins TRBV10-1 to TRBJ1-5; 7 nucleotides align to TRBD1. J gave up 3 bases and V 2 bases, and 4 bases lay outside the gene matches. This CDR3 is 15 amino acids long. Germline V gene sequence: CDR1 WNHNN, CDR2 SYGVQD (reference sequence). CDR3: CASSEGGGPNQPQHF. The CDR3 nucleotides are TGCGCCAGCAGTGAGGGAGGGGGCCCCAATCAGCCCCAGCATTTT.

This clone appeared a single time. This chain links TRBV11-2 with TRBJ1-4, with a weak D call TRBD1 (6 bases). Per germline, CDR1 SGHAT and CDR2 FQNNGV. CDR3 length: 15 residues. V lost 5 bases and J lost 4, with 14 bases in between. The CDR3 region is CASSLRGRINEKLFF. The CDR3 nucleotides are TGTGCCAGCAGCCTCAGGGGTCGCATTAATGAAAAACTGTTTTTT.

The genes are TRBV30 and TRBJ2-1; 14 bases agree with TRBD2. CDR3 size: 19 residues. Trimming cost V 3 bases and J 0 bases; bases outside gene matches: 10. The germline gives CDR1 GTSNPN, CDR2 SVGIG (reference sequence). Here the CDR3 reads CAWSPWTSGRSGSYNEQFF. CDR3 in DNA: TGTGCCTGGAGCCCCTGGACTAGCGGGAGGTCGGGCTCCTACAATGAGCAGTTCTTC. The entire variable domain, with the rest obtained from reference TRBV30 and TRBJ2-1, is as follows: SQTIHQWPATLVQPVGSPLSLECTVEGTSNPNLYWYRQAAGRGLQLLFYSVGIGQISSEVPQNLSASRPQDRQFILSSKKLLLSDSGFYLCAWSPWTSGRSGSYNEQFFGPGTRLTVL.

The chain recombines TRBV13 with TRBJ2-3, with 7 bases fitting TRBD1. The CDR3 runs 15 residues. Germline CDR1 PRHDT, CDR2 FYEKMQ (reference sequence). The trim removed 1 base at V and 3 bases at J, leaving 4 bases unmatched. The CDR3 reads CASSLATGETDTQYF. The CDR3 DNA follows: TGTGCCAGCAGCTTAGCAACAGGGGAAACAGATACGCAGTATTTT.

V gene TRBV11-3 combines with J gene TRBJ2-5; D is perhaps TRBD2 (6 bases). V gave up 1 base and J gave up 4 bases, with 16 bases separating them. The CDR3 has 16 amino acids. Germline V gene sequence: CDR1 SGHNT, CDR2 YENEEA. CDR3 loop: CASSLGSGSYSETQYF. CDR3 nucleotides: TGTGCCAGCAGCTTAGGGTCCGGGAGTTATTCAGAGACCCAGTACTTC.

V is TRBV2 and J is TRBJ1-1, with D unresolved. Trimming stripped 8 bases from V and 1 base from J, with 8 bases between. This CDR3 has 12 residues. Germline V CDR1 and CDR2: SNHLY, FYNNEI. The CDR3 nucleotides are TGTGCCAGCCGTAGCGGGAACACTGAAGCTTTCTTT. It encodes CASRSGNTEAFF.

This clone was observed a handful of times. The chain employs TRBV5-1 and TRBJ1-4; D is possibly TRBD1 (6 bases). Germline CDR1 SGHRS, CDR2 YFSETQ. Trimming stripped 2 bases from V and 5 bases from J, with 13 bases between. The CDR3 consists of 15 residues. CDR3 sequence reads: CASSLEQGRNEKLFF. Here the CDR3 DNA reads TGCGCCAGCAGCTTAGAACAGGGCAGGAATGAAAAACTGTTTTTT.

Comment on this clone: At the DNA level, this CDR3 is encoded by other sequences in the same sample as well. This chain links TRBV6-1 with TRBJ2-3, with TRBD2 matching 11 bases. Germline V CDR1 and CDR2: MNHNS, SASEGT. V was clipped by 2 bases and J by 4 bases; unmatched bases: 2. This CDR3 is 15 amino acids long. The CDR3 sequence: CASSELAGGPDTQYF. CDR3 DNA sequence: TGTGCCAGCAGTGAACTAGCGGGGGGCCCAGATACGCAGTATTTT.

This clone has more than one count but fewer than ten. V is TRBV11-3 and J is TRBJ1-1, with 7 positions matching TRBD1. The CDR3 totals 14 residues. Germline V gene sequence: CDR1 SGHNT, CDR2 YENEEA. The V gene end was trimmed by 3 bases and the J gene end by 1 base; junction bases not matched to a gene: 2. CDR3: CASSFQGENTEAFF. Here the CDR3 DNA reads TGTGCCAGCAGCTTTCAGGGGGAGAACACTGAAGCTTTCTTT. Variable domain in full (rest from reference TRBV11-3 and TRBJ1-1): EAGVVQSPRYKIIEKKQPVAFWCNPISGHNTLYWYLQNLGQGPELLIRYENEEAVDDSQLPKDRFSAERLKGVDSTLKIQPAELGDSAVYLCASSFQGENTEAFFGQGTRLTVV.

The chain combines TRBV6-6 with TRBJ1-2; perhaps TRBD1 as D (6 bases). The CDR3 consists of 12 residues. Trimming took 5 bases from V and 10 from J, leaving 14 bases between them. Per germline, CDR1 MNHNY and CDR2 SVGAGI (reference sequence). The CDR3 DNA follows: TGTGCCAGCAGTCACAGGGAAGAGGACTACACCTTC. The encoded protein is CASSHREEDYTF.

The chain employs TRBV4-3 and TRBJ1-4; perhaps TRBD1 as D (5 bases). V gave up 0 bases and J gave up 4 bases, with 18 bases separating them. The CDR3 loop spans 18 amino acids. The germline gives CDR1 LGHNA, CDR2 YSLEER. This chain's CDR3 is CASSQDRAGSRGNEKLFF. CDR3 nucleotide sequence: TGCGCCAGCAGCCAAGATCGGGCAGGTAGTAGGGGTAATGAAAAACTGTTTTTT.

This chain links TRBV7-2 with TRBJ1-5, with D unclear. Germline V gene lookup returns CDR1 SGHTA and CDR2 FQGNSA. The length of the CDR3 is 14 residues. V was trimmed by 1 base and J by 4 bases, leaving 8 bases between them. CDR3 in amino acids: CASSLVADNQPQHF. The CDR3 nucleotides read TGTGCCAGCAGCTTAGTTGCGGATAATCAGCCCCAGCATTTT.

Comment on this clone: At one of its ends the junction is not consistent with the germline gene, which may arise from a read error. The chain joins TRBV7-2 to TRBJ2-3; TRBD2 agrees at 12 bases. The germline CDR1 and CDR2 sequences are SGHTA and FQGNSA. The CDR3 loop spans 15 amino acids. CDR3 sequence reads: CASSLAGGITDTQYF. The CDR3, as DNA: TGTGCCAGCAGCCTAGCGGGAGGGATCACAGATACGCAGTATTTT.

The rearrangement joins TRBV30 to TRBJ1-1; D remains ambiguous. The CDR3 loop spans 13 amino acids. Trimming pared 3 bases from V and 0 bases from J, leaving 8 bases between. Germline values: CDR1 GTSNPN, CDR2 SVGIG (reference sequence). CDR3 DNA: TGTGCCTGGAGAGTCGGGGTGAACACTGAAGCTTTCTTT. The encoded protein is CAWRVGVNTEAFF. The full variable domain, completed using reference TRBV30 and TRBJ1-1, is SQTIHQWPATLVQPVGSPLSLECTVEGTSNPNLYWYRQAAGRGLQLLFYSVGIGQISSEVPQNLSASRPQDRQFILSSKKLLLSDSGFYLCAWRVGVNTEAFFGQGTRLTVV.

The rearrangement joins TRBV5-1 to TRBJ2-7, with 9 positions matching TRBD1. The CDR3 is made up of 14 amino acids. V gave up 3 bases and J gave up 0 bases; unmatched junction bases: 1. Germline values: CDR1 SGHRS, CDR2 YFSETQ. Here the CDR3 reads CASSSTGGSYEQYF. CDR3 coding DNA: TGCGCCAGCAGCTCGACAGGGGGCTCCTACGAGCAGTACTTC.

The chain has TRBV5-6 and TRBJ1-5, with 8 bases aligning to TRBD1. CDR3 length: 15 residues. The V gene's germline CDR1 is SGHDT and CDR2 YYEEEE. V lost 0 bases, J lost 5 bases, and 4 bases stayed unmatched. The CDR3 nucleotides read TGTGCCAGCAGCTTGGTGGACAGGGACGATCAGCCCCAGCATTTT. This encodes CASSLVDRDDQPQHF.

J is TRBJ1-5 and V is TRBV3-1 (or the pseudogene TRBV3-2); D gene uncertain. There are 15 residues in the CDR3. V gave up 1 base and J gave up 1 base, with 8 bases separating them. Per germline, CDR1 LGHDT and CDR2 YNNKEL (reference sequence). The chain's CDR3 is CASSQGYGSNQPQHF. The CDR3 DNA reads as TGTGCCAGCAGCCAAGGATACGGGAGCAATCAGCCCCAGCATTTT.

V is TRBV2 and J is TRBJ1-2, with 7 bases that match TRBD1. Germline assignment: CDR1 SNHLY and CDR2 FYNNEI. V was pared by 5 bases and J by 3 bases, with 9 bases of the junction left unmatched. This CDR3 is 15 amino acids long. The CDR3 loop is CASSFFTGQDYGYTF. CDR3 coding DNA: TGTGCCAGCAGTTTTTTCACTGGACAGGACTATGGCTACACCTTC.